The rows below give T cell receptor beta chains drawn from one sample of a study of sequential checkpoint blockade in melanoma. Produced via immunoSEQ multiplex PCR; TCRdb's table is partial and in-frame only. The sample shows around 41,000 clones, 75% to 90% of them seen only once. Here the sequenced sample was CD8+ T cells sorted from blood (inferred from file names), taken from a patient given nivolumab and ipilimumab in sequence. These receptors came from a human donor with melanoma. CDR3s include the opening cysteine and the closing phenylalanine or tryptophan. The order of the fields is D gene, J gene, V gene, clone size, CDR3 length, CDR3 protein, CDR3 DNA. D genes are given only for firm matches. Clone size, where shown, is once, few, many, or a class for clones that have expanded.

D gene: TRBD1
J gene: TRBJ2-7
V gene: TRBV5-6
clone size: .
CDR3 length: 14
CDR3 protein: CASSIRQGRYEQYF
CDR3 DNA: TGTGCCAGCAGCATAAGACAGGGAAGGTACGAGCAGTACTTC

D gene: .
J gene: TRBJ1-3
V gene: TRBV5-6
clone size: .
CDR3 length: 13
CDR3 protein: CASSFPSGNTIYF
CDR3 DNA: TGTGCCAGCAGCTTTCCGTCTGGAAACACCATATATTTT

D gene: .
J gene: TRBJ2-7
V gene: TRBV7-3
clone size: .
CDR3 length: 14
CDR3 protein: CASSLEGLVGEQYF
CDR3 DNA: TGTGCCAGCAGCTTAGAGGGTTTAGTAGGCGAGCAGTACTTC

D gene: .
J gene: TRBJ1-5
V gene: TRBV6-5
clone size: .
CDR3 length: 14
CDR3 protein: CASSEVGRGQPQHF
CDR3 DNA: TGTGCCAGCAGTGAAGTGGGTAGGGGTCAGCCCCAGCATTTT

D gene: TRBD2
J gene: TRBJ2-1
V gene: TRBV19
clone size: once
CDR3 length: 13
CDR3 protein: CARGTSGYNEQFF
CDR3 DNA: TGTGCCAGAGGGACTAGCGGATACAATGAGCAGTTCTTC

D gene: .
J gene: TRBJ1-2
V gene: TRBV7-9
clone size: few
CDR3 length: 11
CDR3 protein: CASSAGYGYTF
CDR3 DNA: TGTGCCAGCAGTGCAGGCTATGGCTACACCTTC

D gene: TRBD2
J gene: TRBJ2-3
V gene: TRBV27
clone size: .
CDR3 length: 15
CDR3 protein: CASSLREGRTDTQYF
CDR3 DNA: TGTGCCAGCAGTCTTCGGGAGGGACGAACAGATACGCAGTATTTT

D gene: TRBD1
J gene: TRBJ1-2
V gene: TRBV18
clone size: .
CDR3 length: 16
CDR3 protein: CASSPTTGGKDYGYTF
CDR3 DNA: TGTGCCAGCTCACCAACGACAGGGGGCAAGGACTATGGCTACACCTTC

D gene: .
J gene: TRBJ1-1
V gene: TRBV7-8
clone size: .
CDR3 length: 14
CDR3 protein: CASSLGAPRAEAFF
CDR3 DNA: TGTGCCAGCAGCCTAGGGGCCCCGAGGGCTGAAGCTTTCTTT

D gene: .
J gene: TRBJ2-1
V gene: TRBV27
clone size: .
CDR3 length: 13
CDR3 protein: CASRIGGAHEQFF
CDR3 DNA: TGTGCCAGCAGGATAGGGGGGGCCCATGAGCAGTTCTTC

D gene: TRBD2
J gene: TRBJ2-7
V gene: TRBV19
clone size: once
CDR3 length: 18
CDR3 protein: CASSSPGLAGHDTYEQYF
CDR3 DNA: TGTGCCAGTAGTTCACCGGGACTAGCGGGACACGACACCTACGAGCAGTACTTC

D gene: .
J gene: TRBJ2-5
V gene: TRBV25-1
clone size: .
CDR3 length: 16
CDR3 protein: CASSEWGVQDQETQYF
CDR3 DNA: TGTGCCAGCAGTGAATGGGGGGTACAGGACCAAGAGACCCAGTACTTC

D gene: TRBD1
J gene: TRBJ2-5
V gene: TRBV9
clone size: .
CDR3 length: 14
CDR3 protein: CASSAETGPQTQYF
CDR3 DNA: TGTGCCAGCAGCGCAGAGACAGGGCCACAGACCCAGTACTTC

D gene: TRBD1
J gene: TRBJ2-1
V gene: TRBV13
clone size: .
CDR3 length: 15
CDR3 protein: CASSLVGQGIDEQFF
CDR3 DNA: TGTGCCAGCAGCTTAGTAGGACAGGGGATCGATGAGCAGTTCTTC

D gene: .
J gene: TRBJ1-2
V gene: TRBV14
clone size: .
CDR3 length: 13
CDR3 protein: CASSPQQNYGYTF
CDR3 DNA: TGTGCCAGCAGCCCACAGCAAAACTATGGCTACACCTTC

D gene: TRBD2
J gene: TRBJ2-1
V gene: TRBV9
clone size: .
CDR3 length: 16
CDR3 protein: CASSARLAGSYNEQFF
CDR3 DNA: TGTGCCAGCAGCGCCAGACTAGCGGGGAGCTACAATGAGCAGTTCTTC

D gene: TRBD1
J gene: TRBJ1-2
V gene: TRBV4-1
clone size: .
CDR3 length: 14
CDR3 protein: CASSHDRGTYGYTF
CDR3 DNA: TGCGCCAGCAGCCACGACAGGGGCACCTATGGCTACACCTTC

D gene: .
J gene: TRBJ1-5
V gene: TRBV5-8
clone size: .
CDR3 length: 14
CDR3 protein: CASSPRQINQPQHF
CDR3 DNA: TGTGCCAGCAGCCCCCGACAGATCAATCAGCCCCAGCATTTT

D gene: .
J gene: TRBJ2-1
V gene: TRBV28
clone size: .
CDR3 length: 12
CDR3 protein: CASSLFLNEQFF
CDR3 DNA: TGTGCCAGCAGTTTATTCCTCAATGAGCAGTTCTTC

D gene: .
J gene: TRBJ1-3
V gene: TRBV4-2
clone size: once
CDR3 length: 17
CDR3 protein: CASSQGGQLYSGNTIYF
CDR3 DNA: TGTGCCAGCAGCCAAGGAGGACAGCTTTACTCTGGAAACACCATATATTTT

D gene: TRBD2
J gene: TRBJ2-1
V gene: TRBV5-4
clone size: .
CDR3 length: 14
CDR3 protein: CASSWGAGAREQFF
CDR3 DNA: TGTGCCAGCAGCTGGGGAGCGGGAGCAAGAGAGCAGTTCTTC

D gene: TRBD1
J gene: TRBJ1-1
V gene: TRBV13
clone size: .
CDR3 length: 13
CDR3 protein: CASSGQGGPEAFF
CDR3 DNA: TGTGCCAGCTCTGGGCAGGGGGGACCTGAAGCTTTCTTT

D gene: TRBD2
J gene: TRBJ2-7
V gene: TRBV5-1
clone size: .
CDR3 length: 16
CDR3 protein: CASSIGVAGTSYEQYF
CDR3 DNA: TGCGCCAGCAGCATTGGGGTAGCGGGGACCTCCTACGAGCAGTACTTC

D gene: TRBD2
J gene: TRBJ2-1
V gene: TRBV2
clone size: .
CDR3 length: 15
CDR3 protein: CASRASGGKVNEQFF
CDR3 DNA: TGTGCCAGCAGAGCTAGCGGGGGGAAGGTCAATGAGCAGTTCTTC

D gene: .
J gene: TRBJ1-2
V gene: TRBV6-5
clone size: .
CDR3 length: 15
CDR3 protein: CASSASLGGVYGYTF
CDR3 DNA: TGTGCCAGCAGTGCTTCCCTGGGGGGGGTCTACGGCTACACCTTC

D gene: .
J gene: TRBJ1-5
V gene: TRBV21-1
clone size: .
CDR3 length: 17
CDR3 protein: CASSIKYRDYSNQPQHF
CDR3 DNA: TGTGCCAGCAGCATCAAGTACAGGGACTATAGCAATCAGCCCCAGCATTTT

D gene: .
J gene: TRBJ2-2
V gene: TRBV27
clone size: .
CDR3 length: 14
CDR3 protein: CASSLPTGLGELFF
CDR3 DNA: TGTGCCAGCAGTTTACCGACAGGCCTCGGGGAGCTGTTTTTT

D gene: TRBD1
J gene: TRBJ1-4
V gene: TRBV5-1
clone size: .
CDR3 length: 14
CDR3 protein: CASSEGQGGWKLFF
CDR3 DNA: TGCGCCAGCAGCGAGGGACAGGGTGGCTGGAAACTGTTTTTT

D gene: .
J gene: TRBJ2-1
V gene: TRBV27
clone size: .
CDR3 length: 15
CDR3 protein: CASSSSPSAHNEQFF
CDR3 DNA: TGTGCCAGCAGTTCCTCGCCTAGCGCCCACAATGAGCAGTTCTTC

D gene: .
J gene: TRBJ1-1
V gene: TRBV14
clone size: .
CDR3 length: 15
CDR3 protein: CASSQAGGAGTEAFF
CDR3 DNA: TGTGCCAGCAGCCAAGCCGGCGGGGCCGGCACTGAAGCTTTCTTT

D gene: .
J gene: TRBJ1-4
V gene: TRBV19
clone size: .
CDR3 length: 16
CDR3 protein: CASSAYVGPPNEKLFF
CDR3 DNA: TGTGCCAGTAGTGCATACGTGGGGCCGCCTAATGAAAAACTGTTTTTT

D gene: .
J gene: TRBJ1-1
V gene: TRBV6-5
clone size: .
CDR3 length: 13
CDR3 protein: CASRGGRNTEAFF
CDR3 DNA: TGTGCCAGCCGCGGGGGGAGGAACACTGAAGCTTTCTTT

D gene: TRBD2
J gene: TRBJ2-1
V gene: TRBV4-3
clone size: .
CDR3 length: 16
CDR3 protein: CASSQDRTSGRVEQFF
CDR3 DNA: TGCGCCAGCAGCCAAGATAGGACTAGCGGGAGGGTTGAGCAGTTCTTC

D gene: TRBD2
J gene: TRBJ2-1
V gene: TRBV19
clone size: .
CDR3 length: 13
CDR3 protein: CASTRRGGNEQFF
CDR3 DNA: TGTGCCAGTACCCGCCGGGGGGGGAATGAGCAGTTCTTC

D gene: TRBD1
J gene: TRBJ1-5
V gene: TRBV7-9
clone size: .
CDR3 length: 14
CDR3 protein: CASSTGQGHQPQHF
CDR3 DNA: TGTGCCAGCAGCACCGGACAGGGCCATCAGCCCCAGCATTTT

D gene: TRBD2
J gene: TRBJ2-5
V gene: TRBV10-3
clone size: .
CDR3 length: 17
CDR3 protein: CAISESSTSGRMETQYF
CDR3 DNA: TGTGCCATCAGTGAGTCCTCGACTAGCGGGAGGATGGAGACCCAGTACTTC

D gene: TRBD1
J gene: TRBJ2-7
V gene: TRBV6-6
clone size: .
CDR3 length: 15
CDR3 protein: CASSYLTGIFDEQYF
CDR3 DNA: TGTGCCAGCAGTTACCTGACAGGGATTTTCGACGAGCAGTACTTC

D gene: TRBD2
J gene: TRBJ2-3
V gene: TRBV2
clone size: .
CDR3 length: 12
CDR3 protein: CASSESGGTQYF
CDR3 DNA: TGTGCCAGCAGTGAATCGGGAGGTACGCAGTATTTT

D gene: .
J gene: TRBJ2-7
V gene: TRBV7-2
clone size: .
CDR3 length: 13
CDR3 protein: CASSLTGPYEQYF
CDR3 DNA: TGTGCCAGCAGCTTAACTGGGCCCTACGAGCAGTACTTC

D gene: .
J gene: TRBJ2-1
V gene: TRBV9
clone size: once
CDR3 length: 15
CDR3 protein: CASTPAGSSYNEQFF
CDR3 DNA: TGTGCCAGCACGCCCGCGGGGAGCTCCTACAATGAGCAGTTCTTC

D gene: .
J gene: TRBJ1-5
V gene: TRBV4-1
clone size: once
CDR3 length: 15
CDR3 protein: CASSQDRGYNQPQHF
CDR3 DNA: TGCGCCAGCAGCCAAGATCGAGGGTATAATCAGCCCCAGCATTTT

D gene: .
J gene: TRBJ1-1
V gene: TRBV6-5
clone size: .
CDR3 length: 15
CDR3 protein: CASSFGAGENTEAFF
CDR3 DNA: TGTGCCAGCAGTTTCGGCGCAGGGGAGAACACTGAAGCTTTCTTT

D gene: .
J gene: TRBJ1-5
V gene: TRBV13
clone size: .
CDR3 length: 13
CDR3 protein: CASSLTEGQPQHF
CDR3 DNA: TGTGCCAGCAGCCTGACAGAAGGGCAGCCCCAGCATTTT

D gene: .
J gene: TRBJ2-7
V gene: TRBV30
clone size: .
CDR3 length: 14
CDR3 protein: CAWSVAGFSYEQYF
CDR3 DNA: TGTGCCTGGAGTGTAGCAGGGTTCTCCTACGAGCAGTACTTC

D gene: .
J gene: TRBJ2-7
V gene: TRBV28
clone size: .
CDR3 length: 13
CDR3 protein: CASSLRGGDEQYF
CDR3 DNA: TGTGCCAGCAGCCTAAGAGGGGGTGACGAGCAGTACTTC

D gene: .
J gene: TRBJ2-4
V gene: TRBV15
clone size: .
CDR3 length: 20
CDR3 protein: CATEFPGTGTNVRERNIQYF
CDR3 DNA: TGTGCCACCGAATTCCCAGGTACCGGGACGAATGTCCGGGAGAGAAACATTCAGTACTTC

D gene: .
J gene: TRBJ1-5
V gene: TRBV7-9
clone size: .
CDR3 length: 12
CDR3 protein: CASSLVDQPQHF
CDR3 DNA: TGTGCCAGCAGCTTAGTCGATCAGCCCCAGCATTTT

D gene: .
J gene: TRBJ2-3
V gene: TRBV7-7
clone size: .
CDR3 length: 17
CDR3 protein: CASSPHLPGHPLDTQYF
CDR3 DNA: TGTGCTAGCAGCCCACACTTGCCGGGACACCCACTAGATACGCAGTATTTT

D gene: .
J gene: TRBJ1-5
V gene: TRBV27
clone size: .
CDR3 length: 14
CDR3 protein: CASSPPGVRQPQHF
CDR3 DNA: TGTGCCAGCAGCCCCCCAGGGGTGCGTCAGCCCCAGCATTTT

D gene: TRBD1
J gene: TRBJ1-1
V gene: TRBV9
clone size: .
CDR3 length: 14
CDR3 protein: CASSASGQGSEAFF
CDR3 DNA: TGTGCCAGCAGCGCATCGGGACAGGGGAGTGAAGCTTTCTTT

D gene: .
J gene: TRBJ2-5
V gene: TRBV7-9
clone size: .
CDR3 length: 14
CDR3 protein: CASSERRGQETQYF
CDR3 DNA: TGTGCCAGCAGCGAGCGTCGGGGTCAAGAGACCCAGTACTTC

D gene: .
J gene: TRBJ1-5
V gene: TRBV19
clone size: few
CDR3 length: 13
CDR3 protein: CASSMSPVQPQHF
CDR3 DNA: TGTGCCAGTAGTATGTCCCCGGTGCAGCCCCAGCATTTT

D gene: TRBD2
J gene: TRBJ2-1
V gene: TRBV27
clone size: .
CDR3 length: 15
CDR3 protein: CASSSSGSPYNEQFF
CDR3 DNA: TGTGCCAGCAGTTCTAGCGGGAGCCCATACAATGAGCAGTTCTTC

D gene: .
J gene: TRBJ1-2
V gene: TRBV5-1
clone size: .
CDR3 length: 16
CDR3 protein: CASSWLGEQGSYGYTF
CDR3 DNA: TGCGCCAGCAGCTGGTTGGGGGAACAGGGATCCTATGGCTACACCTTC

D gene: .
J gene: TRBJ2-7
V gene: TRBV19
clone size: .
CDR3 length: 13
CDR3 protein: CASLGEPHYEQYF
CDR3 DNA: TGTGCCAGCCTCGGGGAGCCCCACTACGAGCAGTACTTC

D gene: TRBD1
J gene: TRBJ1-1
V gene: TRBV5-1
clone size: .
CDR3 length: 14
CDR3 protein: CASSPGQGAPEAFF
CDR3 DNA: TGCGCCAGCAGCCCAGGACAGGGGGCCCCTGAAGCTTTCTTT

D gene: TRBD1
J gene: TRBJ2-2
V gene: TRBV27
clone size: .
CDR3 length: 17
CDR3 protein: CASSTTGTGYHLVELFF
CDR3 DNA: TGTGCCAGCAGTACCACCGGGACAGGGTATCATCTCGTGGAGCTGTTTTTT